Sequencing of this T cell receptor beta chain was carried out in a study of tumor and adjacent non-tumor tissue in lung cancer. Study summary: Samples averaged about 4.3 million productive TCRbeta reads each.

General study findings and limits: Compared with tumor, normal lung showed significantly lower TCR diversity.

Concerning this clonotype: What it recognizes is unknown. A junction boundary mismatches the germline segment, possibly from a read error.

TCRbeta libraries were built with three rounds of nested PCR, modified from ARM-PCR. TCRdb processed the multiplex PCR reads anew with MiXCR; each CDR3 protein has one entry. The sample records some 80,000 distinct CDR3 sequences, 80% to 90% being singletons. There are 17 residues in the CDR3. Germline assignment: CDR1 MNHEY and CDR2 SVGAGI. RNA was extracted from bulk tissue without any cell sorting. More than 3 cm separated this lung sample from the edge of the tumor. Material: distant non-tumor lung tissue. The chain is built from TRBV6-5 and TRBJ2-1; D not resolved. This receptor was identified in a man aged 60 to 75 with non-small cell lung cancer. The CDR3 DNA follows: TGTGCCAGAAGTTACTCGTACAGTCCGAGCTCCTACAATGAACAGTTCTTC. This gives the protein CARSYSYSPSSYNEQFF.